Listed below are T cell receptor beta chains from one sample, sequenced in a study of control samples from healthy donors and cancer patients. Profiled with immunoSEQ multiplex PCR; TCRdb holds only in-frame clones, not every one. The sample has tens of thousands of clones; approximately 83% are singletons. The sequenced sample was PBMCs. Receptors were obtained from a woman aged 45-65 years with lung cancer. The CDR3 runs from the conserved cysteine through the conserved F or W. The D gene is left open where the match is weak. Rows give clone size only sometimes, using once, few, many, or a class for an expanded clone.

CDR3aa: CASRITWTGRYGYTF
CDR3nt: TGTGCCAGCAGGATTACCTGGACAGGGCGATATGGCTACACCTTC
j_gene: TRBJ1-2
v_gene: TRBV6-5
d_gene: TRBD1
abundance: .

CDR3aa: CASSQTGETVF
CDR3nt: TGTGCCAGCAGTCAGACAGGGGAAACGGTCTTC
j_gene: TRBJ2-1
v_gene: TRBV2
d_gene: TRBD1
abundance: few

CDR3aa: CASSTRTGNTEAFF
CDR3nt: TGCGCCAGCAGCACGCGGACGGGAAACACTGAAGCTTTCTTT
j_gene: TRBJ1-1
v_gene: TRBV5-1
d_gene: .
abundance: .

CDR3aa: CASSLIGRKETQYF
CDR3nt: TGTGCCAGCAGTTTAATAGGCAGAAAAGAGACCCAGTACTTC
j_gene: TRBJ2-5
v_gene: TRBV28
d_gene: .
abundance: few

CDR3aa: CASSPTEGPGNTIYF
CDR3nt: TGTGCCAGCAGCCCAACCGAAGGGCCTGGAAACACCATATATTTT
j_gene: TRBJ1-3
v_gene: TRBV3-1/TRBV3-2
d_gene: .
abundance: .

CDR3aa: CASSPRQDNTEAFF
CDR3nt: TGTGCCAGCAGCCCCAGACAGGACAACACTGAAGCTTTCTTT
j_gene: TRBJ1-1
v_gene: TRBV11-3
d_gene: .
abundance: .

CDR3aa: CSASFGQGAMNTEAFF
CDR3nt: TGCAGTGCTAGTTTTGGACAGGGGGCTATGAACACTGAAGCTTTCTTT
j_gene: TRBJ1-1
v_gene: TRBV20-1
d_gene: TRBD1
abundance: .

CDR3aa: CASSFRGLNTDTQYF
CDR3nt: TGTGCCAGCAGCTTCAGGGGGCTCAACACAGATACGCAGTATTTT
j_gene: TRBJ2-3
v_gene: TRBV5-8
d_gene: TRBD1
abundance: .

CDR3aa: CASSHGQGLFNTEAFF
CDR3nt: TGCGCCAGCAGCCACGGACAGGGATTGTTTAACACTGAAGCTTTCTTT
j_gene: TRBJ1-1
v_gene: TRBV5-1
d_gene: TRBD1
abundance: .

CDR3aa: CASSQELGAFKGYEQYF
CDR3nt: TGCGCCAGCAGCCAAGAGCTCGGGGCTTTCAAAGGCTACGAGCAGTACTTC
j_gene: TRBJ2-7
v_gene: TRBV4-1
d_gene: .
abundance: .

CDR3aa: CASIFQGGGTEAFF
CDR3nt: TGTGCCAGCATTTTTCAGGGAGGGGGCACTGAAGCTTTCTTT
j_gene: TRBJ1-1
v_gene: TRBV6-5
d_gene: .
abundance: .

CDR3aa: CASSLIGTNYGYTF
CDR3nt: TGTGCCAGCAGCTTAATAGGGACTAACTATGGCTACACCTTC
j_gene: TRBJ1-2
v_gene: TRBV11-2
d_gene: .
abundance: .

CDR3aa: CASRPSGYEQYF
CDR3nt: TGTGCCAGCAGACCCTCAGGCTACGAGCAGTACTTC
j_gene: TRBJ2-7
v_gene: TRBV6-5
d_gene: .
abundance: .

CDR3aa: CASSREGGGTDTQYF
CDR3nt: TGTGCCAGCAGCCGAGAGGGCGGGGGGACAGATACGCAGTATTTT
j_gene: TRBJ2-3
v_gene: TRBV4-2
d_gene: TRBD2
abundance: .

CDR3aa: CASSYGQATEAFF
CDR3nt: TGTGCCAGCAGTTACGGGCAGGCCACTGAAGCTTTCTTT
j_gene: TRBJ1-1
v_gene: TRBV6-2/TRBV6-3
d_gene: .
abundance: .

CDR3aa: CASSFRVTNEKLFF
CDR3nt: TGTGCCAGCAGTTTTCGAGTGACTAATGAAAAACTGTTTTTT
j_gene: TRBJ1-4
v_gene: TRBV6-5
d_gene: .
abundance: once

CDR3aa: CASSQYVNQPQHF
CDR3nt: TGTGCCAGCAGCCAATACGTCAATCAGCCCCAGCATTTT
j_gene: TRBJ1-5
v_gene: TRBV3-1/TRBV3-2
d_gene: .
abundance: .